The entry below describes one T cell receptor beta chain. This CDR3 spans 15 amino acids. J lost 7 bases, V lost 4 bases, and 8 bases had no gene match. Germline lookup yields CDR1 GTSNPN and CDR2 SVGIG (reference sequence). TCRdb's table, derived via immunoSEQ multiplex PCR, lists solely in-frame clones and lacks some. The repertoire includes 250,000 or so clones, roughly 80% of them detected once, and less than 3.5% sits in the top ten. The data belong to a study of blood T cell repertoires in COVID-19. The receptor comes from a young woman with acute or convalescent COVID-19. The genes are TRBV30 and TRBJ1-5; the match to TRBD1 covers 12 bases. Sequencing was done on a sample of peripheral blood. The DNA for the CDR3 is TGTGCCTGGACCACCGGGACAGGGGGCTTACAGCCCCAGCATTTT. This codes for CAWTTGTGGLQPQHF.